This TCR beta chain stems from a study of shared clonotypes between healthy human individuals. Study context: The donor pool was made up of a couple of women and a few men aged 18 to 49.

The study, taken as a whole, reports: Generally, estimated richness proved larger in naive subsets than it did in memory subsets. There were few donors, and this limited the genetic and exposure-history diversity represented.

Measured with immunoSEQ multiplex PCR; TCRdb has only the in-frame clones, and not every one. Of about 1.1 million clones listed, around 77% are singletons. The authors divided CD4+ cells into CD45RA+ naive and CD45RA-negative memory subsets. Worth noting for this clone: Its antigen is as yet unknown.

The V gene lost 4 bases and the J gene lost 2 bases, with 13 bases spanning the gap. This CDR3 spans 14 amino acids. Germline lookup yields CDR1 SGHRS and CDR2 YFSETQ. V and J are TRBV5-1 and TRBJ2-7; D may be TRBD1 (5 bases). This TCR was recovered from a man aged 18 to 29 in good health. Some clones in this sample may be carry-over from other donors' samples. Input material: memory CD4+ T cells from PBMCs. Subset meaning: CD45RA-negative fraction. Here the CDR3 DNA reads TGCGCCAGCAGCGGGGCAGGGCCCACCTACGAGCAGTACTTC. Translation gives CASSGAGPTYEQYF.